One and the same sample provided the 10 T cell receptor beta chains below, sequenced in a study of cytomegalovirus exposure and HLA in healthy donors. PCR primers comprised 60 Vbeta and 13 Jbeta primers. The data were produced by immunoSEQ multiplex PCR, yet TCRdb's version contains in-frame clones alone and is incomplete. Its listing shows approximately 130,000 clones. The sequenced material came from PBMCs. The receptor set was obtained from an older woman in good health and CMV-seronegative.

The V and J genes are TRBV30 and TRBJ1-5; TRBD1 agrees at 10 bases. V lost 2 bases to trimming and J lost 6 bases; unmatched junction nucleotides: 7. This CDR3 has 15 residues. The germline CDR1 and CDR2 sequences are GTSNPN and SVGIG (reference sequence). CDR3 protein: CAWSTPGTGVQPQHF. The CDR3 DNA follows: TGTGCCTGGAGTACTCCCGGGACAGGGGTTCAGCCCCAGCATTTT.

The V and J genes are TRBV7-9 and TRBJ2-3; 7 bases agree with TRBD1. V was pared by 2 bases and J by 6 bases, with 5 bases of the junction left unmatched. The CDR3 has 14 residues. Per the germline V gene, CDR1 is SEHNR and CDR2 is FQNEAQ (reference sequence). The CDR3 loop is CASSLTQGYDTQYF. The CDR3 nucleotides are TGTGCCAGCAGCTTAACACAGGGGTACGATACGCAGTATTTT.

This sequence joins TRBV19 and TRBJ2-2, with 9 positions matching TRBD1. The CDR3 has 17 residues. J was trimmed by 3 bases and V by 6 bases; bases with no gene match: 11. Germline CDR1 and CDR2: LNHDA and SQIVND (reference sequence). CDR3 residues: CASRETGTGSDTGELFF. The CDR3 nucleotides are TGTGCCAGTAGAGAGACCGGGACAGGGAGTGACACCGGGGAGCTGTTTTTT.

The chain uses TRBV5-1 and TRBJ2-7; the match to TRBD1 covers 7 bases. Germline values: CDR1 SGHRS, CDR2 YFSETQ. V lost 4 bases, J lost 0 bases, and 4 bases stayed unmatched. The CDR3 extends over 14 amino acids. The DNA of the CDR3 is TGCGCCAGCAGCCAGGGACAGAGCTCCTACGAGCAGTACTTC. This encodes CASSQGQSSYEQYF.

For the CDR3, the DNA is TGCAGCGTCGATGACAGCTCTGGGGCCAACGTCCTGACTTTC. Its translation is CSVDDSSGANVLTF. The V call is TRBV29-1, the J call TRBJ2-6, with D perhaps TRBD1 (5 bases). V was shortened by 6 bases and J by 0 bases, with 9 bases between the two germline ends. This CDR3 region has 14 residues. Per germline, CDR1 SQVTM and CDR2 ANQGSEA.

The V and J genes are TRBV5-1 and TRBJ2-7; 7 nucleotides match TRBD2. Germline assignment: CDR1 SGHRS and CDR2 YFSETQ. The V gene end was trimmed by 1 base and the J gene end by 1 base; junction bases not matched to a gene: 8. This CDR3 region has 16 residues. The CDR3 spells CASSLSGLAASYEQYF. The CDR3 DNA is TGCGCCAGCAGCTTGTCCGGCCTAGCGGCATCCTACGAGCAGTACTTC.

The chain recombines TRBV28 with TRBJ2-7; D is uncertain. CDR1 is MDHEN and CDR2 is SYDVKM in the germline V gene. The V end was cut by 2 bases, the J end by 4 bases, with 12 bases between. The CDR3 is 14 residues long. The CDR3 loop reads CASSLVSFSYEQYF. Here the CDR3 DNA reads TGTGCCAGCAGTTTAGTTAGCTTTAGTTACGAGCAGTACTTC.

The V gene is TRBV5-1, the J gene TRBJ2-7; D is unresolved. V was cut by 2 bases and J by 6 bases, with 6 bases left in between. CDR1 and CDR2 (germline): SGHRS, YFSETQ. The length of the CDR3 is 11 residues. CDR3: CASSFRGEQYF. The CDR3 coding sequence is TGCGCCAGCAGCTTTCGAGGCGAGCAGTACTTC.

The chain carries TRBV7-3 and TRBJ1-2; D not resolved. Per germline, CDR1 SGHTA and CDR2 FQGTGA. Trimming took 2 bases from V and 8 from J, leaving 9 bases between them. The CDR3 runs to 12 residues. For the CDR3, the DNA is TGTGCCAGCAGCTTAGAAGTGGGCGGCTACACCTTC. Translated: CASSLEVGGYTF.

The J gene is TRBJ2-3, the V gene TRBV6-1, with D possibly being TRBD1 (5 bases). Trimming took 3 bases from V and 1 from J, leaving 11 bases between them. The CDR3 contains 15 residues. Germline assignment: CDR1 MNHNS and CDR2 SASEGT. The CDR3 DNA follows: TGTGCCAGCAGTGATGGGGCGGTCGGCACAGATACGCAGTATTTT. Translating gives CASSDGAVGTDTQYF.